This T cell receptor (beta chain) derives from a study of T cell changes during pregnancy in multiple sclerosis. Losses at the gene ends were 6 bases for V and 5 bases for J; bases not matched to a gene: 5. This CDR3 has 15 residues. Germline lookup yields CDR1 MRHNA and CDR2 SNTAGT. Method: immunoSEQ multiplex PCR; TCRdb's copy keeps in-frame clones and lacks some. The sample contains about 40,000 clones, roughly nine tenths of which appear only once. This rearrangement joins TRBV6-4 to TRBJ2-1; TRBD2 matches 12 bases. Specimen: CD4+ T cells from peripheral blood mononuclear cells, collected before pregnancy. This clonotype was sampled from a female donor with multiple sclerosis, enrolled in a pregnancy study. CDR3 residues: CASRQGLAGNNEQFF. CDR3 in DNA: TGTGCCAGCAGGCAGGGACTAGCGGGTAACAATGAGCAGTTCTTC.